A single sample is the source of the 17 T cell receptor beta chains below, sequenced in a study of T cells in Graves' hyperthyroidism and ophthalmopathy. TCR beta CDR3 sequences were amplified from RNA transcripts. Using the HTBI primer set, a first-round RT-PCR was run on the TCR CDR3. One entry per CDR3 protein, called by TCRdb with MiXCR from the multiplex PCR reads. The sample records approximately 610,000 distinct CDR3 sequences, roughly 14% being singletons. The sequencing input was blood. The source of these receptors is a woman aged 40 to 50 with Graves' ophthalmopathy.

The chain recombines TRBV6-1 with TRBJ2-7; the match to TRBD1 covers 9 bases. Germline V gene lookup returns CDR1 MNHNS and CDR2 SASEGT. With V trimmed by 4 bases and J by 7 bases, 5 bases remained unmatched. The CDR3 covers 13 residues. CDR3 sequence: CASSAQGAWEQYF. The CDR3 nucleotides are TGTGCCAGCAGTGCACAGGGGGCATGGGAGCAGTACTTC.

This clonotype was counted a single time. This sequence joins TRBV12-3 or TRBV12-4 and TRBJ2-7; TRBD2 matches 11 bases. Unmatched junction bases numbered 9, after V lost 6 bases and J lost 5 bases. The CDR3 loop spans 15 amino acids. The CDR3 DNA reads TGTGCCAGCAGCGAAGGACTAGCGGGTATAAACGAGCAGTACTTC. This gives the protein CASSEGLAGINEQYF.

The table lists this clonotype with many counts. The chain has TRBV6-5 and TRBJ2-5; a possible D gene is TRBD2 (5 bases). Germline lookup yields CDR1 MNHEY and CDR2 SVGAGI. Trimming cost V 0 bases and J 5 bases, with 10 bases left between them. There are 14 residues in the CDR3. This chain's CDR3 is CASSYSIGVETQYF. The CDR3 DNA follows: TGTGCCAGCAGTTACTCCATCGGGGTTGAGACCCAGTACTTC.

At least ten counts were recorded for this clonotype. The chain joins TRBV15 to TRBJ2-5; D is possibly TRBD1 (5 bases). Germline CDR1 reads LNHNV; CDR2 reads YYDKDF (reference sequence). Trimming removed 5 bases at V and 2 bases at J, with 6 bases between. The CDR3 has 12 residues. In DNA, the CDR3 is TGTGCCACCAGCCAGGGTCAAGAGACCCAGTACTTC. Residues: CATSQGQETQYF.

The chain carries TRBV7-3 and TRBJ1-2; 10 bases are shared with TRBD1. V trimming: 1 base; J trimming: 4 bases; junction bases outside the gene matches: 6. CDR1 SGHTA and CDR2 FQGTGA come from the germline V gene. CDR3 length equals 16 residues. The DNA of the CDR3 is TGTGCCAGCAGCTTAATTTCGACAGGGGGCCGCTATGGCTACACCTTC. This codes for CASSLISTGGRYGYTF.

V gene TRBV27 combines with J gene TRBJ2-5; unclear D gene. The CDR3 loop spans 15 amino acids. The ends were cut back, 2 bases at V and 0 bases at J, with 10 bases in the middle. The germline V gene has CDR1 MNHEY and CDR2 SMNVEV (reference sequence). The CDR3 region is CASSLPRPNQETQYF. The CDR3 DNA is TGTGCCAGCAGTTTACCTCGTCCGAACCAAGAGACCCAGTACTTC.

This clonotype was seen many times. A junction end diverges from the germline sequence, so it may reflect a read error. CDR3 bases: TGTGCCAGCAGTGCGACTAGCCTGCCCTCCCACGAGCAGTACTTC. Its protein product is CASSATSLPSHEQYF. This chain links TRBV12-3 or TRBV12-4 with TRBJ2-7; 7 bases align to TRBD2. This CDR3 contains 15 residues.

J is TRBJ2-2 and V is TRBV30; TRBD2 is a possible D gene (5 bases). Germline CDR1 GTSNPN, CDR2 SVGIG (reference sequence). Trimming stripped 4 bases from V and 2 bases from J, with 11 bases between. CDR3 length equals 14 residues. CDR3 nucleotides: TGTGCCTGGAACGCGGGCCAAAACACCGGGGAGCTGTTTTTT. Translated: CAWNAGQNTGELFF. The complete variable domain, with remaining parts taken from reference TRBV30 and TRBJ2-2, reads SQTIHQWPATLVQPVGSPLSLECTVEGTSNPNLYWYRQAAGRGLQLLFYSVGIGQISSEVPQNLSASRPQDRQFILSSKKLLLSDSGFYLCAWNAGQNTGELFFGEGSRLTVL.

On this clonotype: A much larger clone differs by one base, so this may be a read error. This chain uses TRBV12-3 or TRBV12-4 with TRBJ2-7; perhaps TRBD2 as D (5 bases). CDR3 size: 13 residues. Trimming took off 3 bases at V and 7 bases at J, with 13 bases between the two ends. CDR3 residues: CASSFRLAWEQYF. In nucleotides, the CDR3 is TGTGCCAGCAGTTTTAGGCTAGCTTGGGAGCAGTACTTC.

This clonotype was seen at least ten times. V is TRBV6-1 and J is TRBJ2-7; 9 bases map to TRBD1. With V trimmed by 5 bases and J by 0 bases, 8 bases remained unmatched. The CDR3 is 16 amino acids. The germline CDR1 and CDR2 sequences are MNHNS and SASEGT. The DNA of the CDR3 is TGTGCCAGCAGTATAACCGGGACAGGGATCTCCTACGAGCAGTACTTC. It is translated as CASSITGTGISYEQYF.

The sample holds many counts of this clonotype. The rearrangement uses TRBV28 and TRBJ1-2; D uncertain. The CDR3 extends over 12 amino acids. Germline lookup yields CDR1 MDHEN and CDR2 SYDVKM. V lost 6 bases, J lost 4 bases, and 9 bases lay in between. Here the CDR3 reads CASSQVGYGYTF. The CDR3 DNA reads as TGTGCCAGCAGCCAGGTGGGCTATGGCTACACCTTC.

This clonotype was picked up many times. V usage is TRBV27 and J usage is TRBJ2-7, with 8 bases that match TRBD2. Losses at the gene ends were 10 bases for V and 2 bases for J; bases not matched to a gene: 7. This CDR3 contains 13 residues. Germline V gene lookup returns CDR1 MNHEY and CDR2 SMNVEV (reference sequence). The CDR3 region is CATSSGPTYEQYF. The CDR3 DNA is TGTGCCACCTCTAGCGGGCCAACCTACGAGCAGTACTTC.

The CDR3 is CASTRPGGPSSGNTIYF. The DNA for the CDR3 is TGTGCCAGTACCCGACCCGGGGGGCCTTCCTCTGGAAACACCATATATTTT. The gene calls are TRBV19 and TRBJ1-3; D possibly corresponds to TRBD1 (6 bases). Germline V gene lookup returns CDR1 LNHDA and CDR2 SQIVND (reference sequence). V lost 7 bases and J lost 0, with 19 bases in between. There are 17 residues in the CDR3.

The V and J genes are TRBV4-2 and TRBJ2-4; D is unresolved. CDR1 and CDR2 from the germline V gene are LGHNA and YNFKEQ. The CDR3 is 15 residues long. The V end was cut by 0 bases, the J end by 0 bases, with 6 bases between. CDR3 in DNA: TGTGCCAGCAGCCAAGAGGGGATAGCCAAAAACATTCAGTACTTC. Translated, it gives CASSQEGIAKNIQYF.

This clonotype was picked up a small number of times. The junction does not match germline at one end; this may be a read error. J is TRBJ1-3 and V is TRBV12-3 or TRBV12-4; D gene unclear. The CDR3 is made up of 13 amino acids. For the CDR3, the DNA is TGTGCCAGCGGTTTAGACCTCCGTTGGACCATATATTTT. Residues: CASGLDLRWTIYF.

This clonotype was counted at least ten times. The V and J genes are TRBV29-1 and TRBJ2-5, with D possibly TRBD2 on 5 matching bases. CDR1 is SQVTM, CDR2 ANQGSEA, per germline. The ends were cut back, 0 bases at V and 4 bases at J, with 12 bases in the middle. This CDR3 is 14 amino acids long. The CDR3: CSVEDPGVGETQYF. CDR3 nucleotides: TGCAGCGTTGAAGACCCCGGGGTGGGAGAGACCCAGTACTTC.

This clonotype was observed many times. The rearrangement joins TRBV28 to TRBJ2-5; D remains ambiguous. The CDR3 loop spans 13 amino acids. V dropped 7 bases and J dropped 3 bases, with 12 bases sitting between them. Germline V gene data show CDR1 as MDHEN and CDR2 as SYDVKM. CDR3 protein: CASTFFGEETQYF. In DNA form, the CDR3 reads TGTGCCAGCACCTTTTTCGGAGAAGAGACCCAGTACTTC.